Presented here are 13 T cell receptor beta chains from one specimen sequenced in a study of blood T cell repertoires in COVID-19. Method: immunoSEQ multiplex PCR; TCRdb's copy keeps in-frame clones and lacks some. The sample gives about 220,000 clones, 85% of which show up once; around 2.9% is in the top ten. The sample was peripheral blood. The receptors were sampled from a man in his fifties who had recovered from COVID-19.

The chain joins TRBV2 to TRBJ1-1, with D possibly being TRBD1 (5 bases). This CDR3 has 12 residues. The V gene lost 6 bases and the J gene lost 11 bases, with 16 bases spanning the gap. Germline V lookup: CDR1 SNHLY, CDR2 FYNNEI. CDR3 protein: CASRGGVVNAFF. The DNA of the CDR3 is TGTGCCAGCAGGGGGGGGGTAGTGAACGCTTTCTTT. Full variable domain (missing parts from reference TRBV2 and TRBJ1-1): EPEVTQTPSHQVTQMGQEVILRCVPISNHLYFYWYRQILGQKVEFLVSFYNNEISEKSEIFDDQFSVERPDGSNFTLKIRSTKLEDSAMYFCASRGGVVNAFFGQGTRLTVV.

The chain employs TRBV4-2 and TRBJ2-1; maybe TRBD2 (6 bases). Trimming cost V 2 bases and J 9 bases, with 11 bases left between them. Germline V gene sequence: CDR1 LGHNA, CDR2 YNFKEQ. CDR3 length equals 13 residues. CDR3 nucleotide sequence: TGTGCCAGCAGCCAACCCGGGAGAAGTGAGCAGTTCTTC. Amino acid sequence: CASSQPGRSEQFF.

The rearrangement joins TRBV24-1 to TRBJ2-3, with 14 bases fitting TRBD2. The CDR3 extends over 18 amino acids. J was trimmed by 3 bases and V by 3 bases; bases with no gene match: 7. Germline V gene sequence: CDR1 KGHDR, CDR2 SFDVKD. This CDR3 reads CATSDPGLAGVGTDTQYF. For the CDR3, the DNA is TGTGCCACCAGTGATCCGGGACTAGCGGGAGTAGGGACAGATACGCAGTATTTT.

The V and J genes are TRBV29-1 and TRBJ1-2; 9 bases match TRBD1. Germline loops: CDR1 SQVTM, CDR2 ANQGSEA. V trimming: 8 bases; J trimming: 4 bases; junction bases outside the gene matches: 5. There are 12 residues in the CDR3. CDR3 region: CSTGQGSYGYTF. In nucleotides, the CDR3 is TGCAGCACCGGACAGGGGAGCTATGGCTACACCTTC.

This chain links TRBV18 with TRBJ2-6; 7 bases agree with TRBD1. After removal of 3 bases from V and 2 bases from J, the junction contained 1 base not matched to a gene. The CDR3 covers 15 residues. Germline CDR1 and CDR2: KGHSH and LQKENI. This chain's CDR3 is CASSPDRAGANVLTF. Written as DNA, the CDR3 is TGTGCCAGCTCACCCGACAGGGCTGGGGCCAACGTCCTGACTTTC.

The rearrangement uses TRBV27 and TRBJ1-5; 7 bases are a match to TRBD1. Germline values: CDR1 MNHEY, CDR2 SMNVEV (reference sequence). V gave up 0 bases and J gave up 10 bases; unmatched junction bases: 9. This CDR3 contains 15 residues. The CDR3 spells CASSLSLTGFFPQHF. CDR3 nucleotide sequence: TGTGCCAGCAGTTTATCGCTGACAGGGTTCTTTCCCCAGCATTTT.

The gene calls are TRBV3-1 (or the pseudogene TRBV3-2) and TRBJ1-1; D might be TRBD1 (6 bases). This CDR3 has 14 residues. Germline V gene sequence: CDR1 LGHDT, CDR2 YNNKEL (reference sequence). V shed 1 base and J shed 4 bases, with 10 bases lying between them. The DNA for the CDR3 is TGTGCCAGCAGCCAAGCCGACAGGCGCACTGAAGCTTTCTTT. The encoded protein is CASSQADRRTEAFF.

This clone appeared a single time. The chain has TRBV19 and TRBJ2-1, with 8 nucleotides matching TRBD1. CDR1 and CDR2 (germline): LNHDA, SQIVND (reference sequence). The length of the CDR3 is 13 residues. The V and J ends lost 6 bases and 6 bases, in that order; junction bases with no gene match: 4. The CDR3 region is CASRTGAINEQFF. DNA for the CDR3: TGTGCCAGTAGGACAGGGGCCATCAATGAGCAGTTCTTC. Drawing the rest from reference TRBV19 and TRBJ2-1, the complete variable domain is DGGITQSPKYLFRKEGQNVTLSCEQNLNHDAMYWYRQDPGQGLRLIYYSQIVNDFQKGDIAEGYSVSREKKESFPLTVTSAQKNPTAFYLCASRTGAINEQFFGPGTRLTVL.

The chain links TRBV30 to TRBJ2-7, with D perhaps matching TRBD1 (5 bases). This CDR3 is built from 14 residues. Germline CDR1 and CDR2: GTSNPN and SVGIG (reference sequence). V shed 0 bases and J shed 2 bases, with 11 bases lying between them. The CDR3 sequence: CAWSVARAAYEQYF. Written as DNA, the CDR3 is TGTGCCTGGAGTGTAGCCAGGGCGGCCTACGAGCAGTACTTC.

V gene TRBV5-1 combines with J gene TRBJ2-5; TRBD2 agrees at 15 bases. The CDR3 runs to 16 residues. Germline V lookup: CDR1 SGHRS, CDR2 YFSETQ. The junction had 3 bases not matched to a gene; V was cut back by 4 bases and J by 2 bases. This CDR3 reads CASSVGTSGRQETQYF. CDR3 sequence (DNA): TGCGCCAGCAGCGTCGGGACTAGCGGGAGGCAAGAGACCCAGTACTTC. The full variable domain, with the rest looked up from reference TRBV5-1 and TRBJ2-5, is KAGVTQTPRYLIKTRGQQVTLSCSPISGHRSVSWYQQTPGQGLQFLFEYFSETQRNKGNFPGRFSGRQFSNSRSEMNVSTLELGDSALYLCASSVGTSGRQETQYFGPGTRLLVL.

This chain uses TRBV19 with TRBJ1-6; 8 nucleotides align to TRBD1. The germline CDR1 and CDR2 sequences are LNHDA and SQIVND (reference sequence). V was clipped by 4 bases and J by 8 bases; unmatched bases: 10. The CDR3 is made up of 16 amino acids. The CDR3 sequence is CASSTGQGAVHSPLHF. In nucleotides, the CDR3 is TGTGCCAGTAGTACCGGTCAGGGGGCTGTACATTCACCCCTCCACTTT.

The V call is TRBV30, the J call TRBJ2-7; D perhaps matches TRBD2 (5 bases). V lost 1 base to trimming and J lost 4 bases, with 14 bases between them. Per germline, CDR1 GTSNPN and CDR2 SVGIG (reference sequence). The CDR3 runs to 14 residues. For the CDR3, the DNA is TGTGCCTGGAGTGCCTCTAGTGGACTTTACGAGCAGTACTTC. This codes for CAWSASSGLYEQYF.

The gene calls are TRBV10-3 and TRBJ2-7, with 8 bases fitting TRBD2. The germline V gene has CDR1 ENHRY and CDR2 SYGVKD. After removal of 3 bases from V and 0 bases from J, the junction contained 7 bases not matched to a gene. The length of the CDR3 is 16 residues. CDR3 protein: CAISDYDTSGSYEQYF. CDR3 bases: TGTGCCATCAGTGATTACGACACTAGCGGCTCCTACGAGCAGTACTTC.